These T cell receptor beta chains were read from a single sample in a study of siplizumab effects on memory and regulatory T cells. Data came from immunoSEQ multiplex PCR; TCRdb stores just in-frame clones and leaves some out. The sample yields 100,000 or so clones, under 95% seen once. Input material: Tregs sorted from blood. These receptors originate from a human donor in good health. Each CDR3 is given with its conserved first and last residue. The D gene is left open where the match is weak. Clone size is not always given. Where it is, it says once, few, many or a class for expanded clones.

TRBJ2-7,NA,TRBD2,TRBV19,CASSRRGTSGSAYEQYF,TGTGCCAGTAGTCGTCGGGGGACTAGCGGCTCCGCCTACGAGCAGTACTTC
TRBJ2-3,NA,TRBD2,TRBV10-1,CASSESSGRDTDTQYF,TGCGCCAGCAGTGAATCTAGCGGGAGGGACACAGATACGCAGTATTTT
TRBJ2-7,NA,NA,TRBV7-9,CASSLTAGPGRLEQYF,TGTGCCAGCAGCCTCACAGCTGGACCGGGTCGGTTGGAGCAGTACTTC
TRBJ1-2,NA,NA,TRBV4-1,CASSQVPGVSYGYTF,TGCGCCAGCAGCCAAGTTCCGGGGGTTAGCTATGGCTACACCTTC
TRBJ1-2,NA,TRBD1,TRBV18,CASSPDRGIYGYTF,TGTGCCAGCTCACCGGACAGGGGGATCTATGGCTACACCTTC
TRBJ1-2,NA,NA,TRBV6-6,CASSYLGGGGGYTF,TGTGCCAGCAGTTACTTGGGGGGAGGGGGTGGCTACACCTTC
TRBJ2-7,NA,TRBD1,TRBV19,CASSITRDRGYEQYF,TGTGCCAGTAGTATAACTCGGGACAGGGGGTACGAGCAGTACTTC
TRBJ2-1,NA,NA,TRBV7-3,CASAGVAGSEQFF,TGTGCCAGCGCTGGGGTGGCCGGAAGTGAGCAGTTCTTC
TRBJ2-7,NA,NA,TRBV7-9,CASSLVGNEQYF,TGTGCCAGCAGCTTAGTCGGTAACGAGCAGTACTTC
TRBJ2-5,NA,TRBD2,TRBV9,CASSVAGLAGWETQYF,TGTGCCAGCAGCGTAGCGGGACTAGCGGGATGGGAGACCCAGTACTTC
TRBJ2-3,once,TRBD1,TRBV7-9,CASSLFIGQGVVDPQYF,TGTGCCAGCAGCTTATTTATTGGACAGGGGGTGGTGGATCCGCAGTATTTT
TRBJ1-2,NA,TRBD1,TRBV28,CASSYRGRNYGYTF,TGTGCCAGCAGTTACAGGGGTCGGAACTATGGCTACACCTTC
TRBJ2-7,NA,TRBD1,TRBV18,CASSPGQVNYEQYF,TGTGCCAGCTCACCGGGACAGGTCAACTACGAGCAGTACTTC